These 12 T cell receptor beta chains originate from one sample sequenced in a study of blood T cell repertoires in COVID-19. Assay: immunoSEQ multiplex PCR; the TCRdb copy retains only in-frame clones and omits some. The sample shows about 140,000 clones, 85% to 90% of them seen only once. The sequenced sample consisted of peripheral blood. The receptors stem from a woman aged 80 or older with acute or convalescent COVID-19.

The CDR3 DNA follows: TGTGCCAGCAGTTTATCCGGGACAGTCTATGGCTACACCTTC. It yields the protein CASSLSGTVYGYTF. V gene TRBV28 combines with J gene TRBJ1-2, with 7 bases matching TRBD1. The CDR3 consists of 14 residues. Germline V gene lookup returns CDR1 MDHEN and CDR2 SYDVKM. J lost 4 bases, V lost 1 base, and 3 bases had no gene match.

The V and J genes are TRBV5-1 and TRBJ1-5; a possible D gene is TRBD1 (5 bases). CDR3 length: 16 amino acids. Trimming shortened V by 4 bases and J by 4 bases, and 18 bases separated the two germline ends. The germline gives CDR1 SGHRS, CDR2 YFSETQ. The CDR3 bases are TGCGCCAGCAGCCCGACCGCGTCGGGGGGGAATCAGCCCCAGCATTTT. The encoded protein is CASSPTASGGNQPQHF.

The chain links TRBV5-1 to TRBJ2-6, with a weak D call TRBD2 (6 bases). The CDR3 contains 14 residues. Trimming cost V 6 bases and J 0 bases, with 7 bases left between them. Looked up from germline, CDR1 is SGHRS and CDR2 is YFSETQ. Written as DNA, the CDR3 is TGCGCCAGCATGACTAGCTCTGGGGCCAACGTCCTGACTTTC. This sequence encodes CASMTSSGANVLTF.

The chain is built from TRBV7-9 and TRBJ1-4; TRBD1 matches at 11 bases. With V trimmed by 5 bases and J by 8 bases, 7 bases remained unmatched. The CDR3 has 15 amino acids. CDR1 SEHNR and CDR2 FQNEAQ come from the germline V gene (reference sequence). CDR3 region: CASSRSDRGREKLFF. Here the CDR3 DNA reads TGTGCCAGCAGCCGTTCGGACAGGGGGCGAGAAAAACTGTTTTTT.

The chain links TRBV6-2 or TRBV6-3 to TRBJ1-5; the D is unclear. This CDR3 spans 13 amino acids. The ends were cut back, 2 bases at V and 6 bases at J, with 8 bases in the middle. Germline V gene sequence: CDR1 MNHEY, CDR2 SVGEGT. CDR3: CASSYSRGQPQHF. CDR3 coding DNA: TGTGCCAGCAGTTACAGTCGGGGTCAGCCCCAGCATTTT.

This clone was counted once. The chain has TRBV5-6 and TRBJ2-3; D is unclear. V lost 0 bases and J 2 bases, leaving 7 bases between the germline ends. This CDR3 has 14 amino acids. Germline V CDR1 and CDR2: SGHDT, YYEEEE. CDR3: CASSLGGLTDTQYF. CDR3 sequence (DNA): TGTGCCAGCAGCTTGGGAGGTCTCACAGATACGCAGTATTTT.

J is TRBJ1-6 and V is TRBV30; maybe TRBD1 (6 bases). The V end lost 5 bases, the J end lost 10 bases, and 21 bases lay between the germline ends. The germline V gene encodes CDR1 GTSNPN and CDR2 SVGIG (reference sequence). This CDR3 is 15 amino acids long. Written as DNA, the CDR3 is TGTGCCTGGGCCCCCCTACAGGGCTTGGGGTCACCCCTCCACTTT. This encodes CAWAPLQGLGSPLHF.

This rearrangement joins TRBV5-5 to TRBJ1-6; 8 bases fit TRBD1. The CDR3 spans 16 residues. Trimming at V came to 2 bases and at J to 8 bases, leaving 9 bases not matched to a gene. CDR1 is SGHKS, CDR2 YYEKEE, per germline (reference sequence). The CDR3 sequence is CASSFGFSGGYSPLHF. DNA of the CDR3: TGTGCCAGCAGCTTTGGATTCTCAGGGGGCTATTCACCCCTCCACTTT.

The DNA for the CDR3 is TGTGCCAGCAGCCCAGACAGGGGTTACAATGAGCAGTTCTTC. It codes for CASSPDRGYNEQFF. The chain recombines TRBV3-1 (or the pseudogene TRBV3-2) with TRBJ2-1, with 8 bases fitting TRBD1. V gave up 4 bases and J gave up 4 bases; unmatched junction bases: 3. In germline, CDR1 is LGHDT, CDR2 YNNKEL (reference sequence). CDR3 size: 14 residues.

The genes are TRBV5-1 and TRBJ1-2, with TRBD1 identical over 7 bases. This CDR3 is built from 14 residues. CDR1 and CDR2 from the germline V gene are SGHRS and YFSETQ. V lost 2 bases, J lost 3 bases, and 4 bases stayed unmatched. CDR3 DNA: TGCGCCAGCAGCTTACAAGGGACAGACTATGGCTACACCTTC. Translated, it gives CASSLQGTDYGYTF. Together with reference TRBV5-1 and TRBJ1-2, the CDR3 gives the full variable domain: KAGVTQTPRYLIKTRGQQVTLSCSPISGHRSVSWYQQTPGQGLQFLFEYFSETQRNKGNFPGRFSGRQFSNSRSEMNVSTLELGDSALYLCASSLQGTDYGYTFGSGTRLTVV.

The CDR3 DNA sequence: TGCGCCAGCAGCTTTCAGGGTAGTTTATGGGAAAAACTGTTTTTT. This sequence encodes CASSFQGSLWEKLFF. The chain carries TRBV5-1 and TRBJ1-4, with D tentatively TRBD1 (5 bases). CDR3 length equals 15 residues. In germline, CDR1 is SGHRS, CDR2 YFSETQ. V was pared by 2 bases and J by 8 bases, with 16 bases between.

V and J are TRBV20-1 and TRBJ1-1; D is ambiguous. V lost 3 bases to trimming and J lost 6 bases, with 14 bases between them. The germline V gene encodes CDR1 DFQATT and CDR2 SNEGSKA (reference sequence). The CDR3 covers 13 residues. The CDR3, as DNA: TGCAGTGCTAGTAACGCGGGAATGGCTGAAGCTTTCTTT. This encodes CSASNAGMAEAFF.